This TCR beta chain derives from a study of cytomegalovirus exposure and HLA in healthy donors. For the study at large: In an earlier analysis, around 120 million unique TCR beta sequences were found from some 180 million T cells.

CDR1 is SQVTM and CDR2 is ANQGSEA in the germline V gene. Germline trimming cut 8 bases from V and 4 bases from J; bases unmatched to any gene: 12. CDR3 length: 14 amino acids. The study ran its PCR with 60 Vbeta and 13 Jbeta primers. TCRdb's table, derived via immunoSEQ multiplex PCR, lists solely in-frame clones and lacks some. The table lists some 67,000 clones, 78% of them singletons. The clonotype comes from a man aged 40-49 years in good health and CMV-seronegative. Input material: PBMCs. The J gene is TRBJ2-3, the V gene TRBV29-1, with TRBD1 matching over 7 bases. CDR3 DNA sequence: TGCAGCACCCAGAGGGGGCTAGCCCCAGATACGCAGTATTTT. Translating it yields CSTQRGLAPDTQYF.